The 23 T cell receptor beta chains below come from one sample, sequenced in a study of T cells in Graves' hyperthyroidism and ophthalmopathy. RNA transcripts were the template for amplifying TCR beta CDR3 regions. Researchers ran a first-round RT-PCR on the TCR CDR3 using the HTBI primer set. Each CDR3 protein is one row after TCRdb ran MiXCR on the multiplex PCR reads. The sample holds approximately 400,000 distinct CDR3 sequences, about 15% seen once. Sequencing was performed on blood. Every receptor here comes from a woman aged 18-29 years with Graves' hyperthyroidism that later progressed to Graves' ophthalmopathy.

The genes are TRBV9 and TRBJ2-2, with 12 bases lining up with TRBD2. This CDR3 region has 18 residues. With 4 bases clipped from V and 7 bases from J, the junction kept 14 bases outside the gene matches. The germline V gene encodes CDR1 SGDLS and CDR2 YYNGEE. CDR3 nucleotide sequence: TGTGCCAGCAGCCCTATCGCCCTAGCGGGAGGGGGGCACGGGGAGCTGTTTTTT. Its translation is CASSPIALAGGGHGELFF.

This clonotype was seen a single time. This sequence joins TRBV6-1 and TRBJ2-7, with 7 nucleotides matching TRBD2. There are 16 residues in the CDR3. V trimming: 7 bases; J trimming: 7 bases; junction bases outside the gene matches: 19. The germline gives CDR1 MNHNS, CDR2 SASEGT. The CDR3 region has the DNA TGTGCCAGCAAGGAGTTGGGCGGGAGCGGTTCGGGTGAGCAGTACTTC. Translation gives CASKELGGSGSGEQYF.

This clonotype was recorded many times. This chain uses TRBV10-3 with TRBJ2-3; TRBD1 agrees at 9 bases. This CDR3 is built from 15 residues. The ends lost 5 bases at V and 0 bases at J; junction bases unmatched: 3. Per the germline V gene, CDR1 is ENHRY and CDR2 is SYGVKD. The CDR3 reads CAISLQGASTDTQYF. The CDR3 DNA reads TGTGCCATCAGTCTACAGGGGGCCAGCACAGATACGCAGTATTTT.

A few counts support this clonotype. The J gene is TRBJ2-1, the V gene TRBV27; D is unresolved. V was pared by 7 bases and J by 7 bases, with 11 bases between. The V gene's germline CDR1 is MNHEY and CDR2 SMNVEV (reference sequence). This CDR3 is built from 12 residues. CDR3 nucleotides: TGTGCCAGCAATCAGTACGGAAATGAGCAGTTCTTC. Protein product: CASNQYGNEQFF.

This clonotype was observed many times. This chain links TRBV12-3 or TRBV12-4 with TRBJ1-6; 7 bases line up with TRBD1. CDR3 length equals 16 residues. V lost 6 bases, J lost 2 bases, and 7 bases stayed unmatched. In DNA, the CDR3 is TGTGCCAGCAGGACCCTGACAGGGACCTATAATTCACCCCTCCACTTT. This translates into CASRTLTGTYNSPLHF.

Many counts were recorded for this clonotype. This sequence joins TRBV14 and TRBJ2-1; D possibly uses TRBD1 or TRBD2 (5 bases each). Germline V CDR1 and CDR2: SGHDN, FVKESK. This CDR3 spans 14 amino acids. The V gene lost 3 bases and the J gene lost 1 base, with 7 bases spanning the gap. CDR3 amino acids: CASSQGRSYNEQFF. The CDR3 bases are TGTGCCAGCAGCCAGGGACGGTCCTACAATGAGCAGTTCTTC.

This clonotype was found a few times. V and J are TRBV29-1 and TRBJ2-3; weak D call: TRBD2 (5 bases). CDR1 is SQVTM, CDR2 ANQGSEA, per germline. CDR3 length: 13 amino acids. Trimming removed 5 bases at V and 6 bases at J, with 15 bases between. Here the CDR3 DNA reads TGCAGCGTTAGATTGGGGAGTTCCGATACGCAGTATTTT. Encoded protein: CSVRLGSSDTQYF.

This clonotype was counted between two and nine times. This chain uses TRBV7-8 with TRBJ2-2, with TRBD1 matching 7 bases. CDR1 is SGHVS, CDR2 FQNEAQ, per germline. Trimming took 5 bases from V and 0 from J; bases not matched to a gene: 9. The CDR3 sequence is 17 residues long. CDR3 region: CASSAPNRGPNTGELFF. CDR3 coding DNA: TGTGCCAGCAGCGCACCGAACAGGGGTCCGAACACCGGGGAGCTGTTTTTT.

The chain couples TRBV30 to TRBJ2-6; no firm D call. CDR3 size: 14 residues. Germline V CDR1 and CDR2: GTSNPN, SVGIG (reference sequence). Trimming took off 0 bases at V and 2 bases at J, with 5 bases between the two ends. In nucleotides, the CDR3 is TGTGCCTGGAGTGTGGGCCCTGGGGCCAACGTCCTGACTTTC. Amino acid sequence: CAWSVGPGANVLTF. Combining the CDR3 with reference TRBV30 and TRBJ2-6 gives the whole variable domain SQTIHQWPATLVQPVGSPLSLECTVEGTSNPNLYWYRQAAGRGLQLLFYSVGIGQISSEVPQNLSASRPQDRQFILSSKKLLLSDSGFYLCAWSVGPGANVLTFGAGSRLTVL.

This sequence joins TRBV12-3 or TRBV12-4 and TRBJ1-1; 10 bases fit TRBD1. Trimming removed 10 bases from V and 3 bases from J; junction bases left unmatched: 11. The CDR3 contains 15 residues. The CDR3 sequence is CAKKKMTGGYTEAFF. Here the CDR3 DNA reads TGTGCCAAAAAAAAAATGACAGGGGGCTACACTGAAGCTTTCTTT.

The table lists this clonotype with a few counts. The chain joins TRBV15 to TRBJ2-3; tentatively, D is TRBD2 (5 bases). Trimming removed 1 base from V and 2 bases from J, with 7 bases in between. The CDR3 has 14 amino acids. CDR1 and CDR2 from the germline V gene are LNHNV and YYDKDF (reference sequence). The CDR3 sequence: CATSRGGITDTQYF. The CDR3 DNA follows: TGTGCCACCAGCAGAGGAGGGATCACAGATACGCAGTATTTT.

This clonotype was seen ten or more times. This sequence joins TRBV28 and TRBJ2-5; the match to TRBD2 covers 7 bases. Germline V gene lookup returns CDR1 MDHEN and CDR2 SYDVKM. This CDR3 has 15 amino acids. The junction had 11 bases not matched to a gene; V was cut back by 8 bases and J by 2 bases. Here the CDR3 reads CASCLAGEEQETQYF. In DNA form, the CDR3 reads TGTGCCAGCTGCCTTGCGGGAGAGGAACAAGAGACCCAGTACTTC.

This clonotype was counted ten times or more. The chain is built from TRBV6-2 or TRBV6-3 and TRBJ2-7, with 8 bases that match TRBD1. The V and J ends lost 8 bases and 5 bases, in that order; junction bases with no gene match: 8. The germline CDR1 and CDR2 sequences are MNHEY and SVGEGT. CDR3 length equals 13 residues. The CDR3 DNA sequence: TGTGCCAGCCTAGCAGGGGGCTGGGACGAGCAGTACTTC. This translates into CASLAGGWDEQYF.

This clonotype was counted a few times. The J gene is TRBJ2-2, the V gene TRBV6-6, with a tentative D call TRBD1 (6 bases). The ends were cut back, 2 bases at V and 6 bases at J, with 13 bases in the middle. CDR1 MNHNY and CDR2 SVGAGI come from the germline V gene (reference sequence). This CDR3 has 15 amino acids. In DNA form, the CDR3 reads TGTGCCAGCAGTTACCCGTCAGCAGGGGCCGGGGAGCTGTTTTTT. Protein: CASSYPSAGAGELFF.

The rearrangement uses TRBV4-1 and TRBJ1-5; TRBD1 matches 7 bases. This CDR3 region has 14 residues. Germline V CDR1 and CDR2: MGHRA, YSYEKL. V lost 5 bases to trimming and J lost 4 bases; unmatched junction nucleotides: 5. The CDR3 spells CASSSQQGNQPQHF. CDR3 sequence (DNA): TGCGCCAGCAGCTCACAACAGGGGAATCAGCCCCAGCATTTT.

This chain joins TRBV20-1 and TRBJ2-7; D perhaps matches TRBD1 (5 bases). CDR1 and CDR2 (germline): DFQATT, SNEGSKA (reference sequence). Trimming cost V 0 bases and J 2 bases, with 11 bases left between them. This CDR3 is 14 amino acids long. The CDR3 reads CSARDSGATYEQYF. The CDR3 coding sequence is TGCAGTGCTAGAGACTCTGGGGCGACCTACGAGCAGTACTTC.

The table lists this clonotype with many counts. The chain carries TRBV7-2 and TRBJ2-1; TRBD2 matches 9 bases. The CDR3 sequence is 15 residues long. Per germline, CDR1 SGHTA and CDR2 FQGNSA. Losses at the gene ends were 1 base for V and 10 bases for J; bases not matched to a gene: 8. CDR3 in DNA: TGTGCCAGCAGCTTAGTAGATACTAGCGGGCGAGAGCAGTTCTTC. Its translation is CASSLVDTSGREQFF.

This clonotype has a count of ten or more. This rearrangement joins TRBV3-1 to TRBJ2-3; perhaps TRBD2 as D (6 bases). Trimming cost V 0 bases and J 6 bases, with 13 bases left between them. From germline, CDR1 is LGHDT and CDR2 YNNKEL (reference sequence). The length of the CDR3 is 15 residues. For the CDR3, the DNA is TGTGCCAGCAGCCAAGAGACGACCGGAGGGGATACGCAGTATTTT. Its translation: CASSQETTGGDTQYF.

The CDR3 loop reads CASRLLTGSAVAFF. DNA for the CDR3: TGTGCCAGCAGGCTGCTGACAGGGAGTGCCGTCGCTTTCTTT. This chain uses TRBV12-3 or TRBV12-4 with TRBJ1-1; TRBD1 aligns across 7 bases. The V and J ends lost 6 bases and 11 bases, in that order; junction bases with no gene match: 15. The CDR3 sequence is 14 residues long.

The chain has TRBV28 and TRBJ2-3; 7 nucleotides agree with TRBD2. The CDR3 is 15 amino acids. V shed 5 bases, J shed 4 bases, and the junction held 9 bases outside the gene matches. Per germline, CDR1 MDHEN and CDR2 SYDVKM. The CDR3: CASSRTSSVADTQYF. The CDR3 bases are TGTGCCAGCAGTAGGACTAGTTCGGTCGCAGATACGCAGTATTTT.

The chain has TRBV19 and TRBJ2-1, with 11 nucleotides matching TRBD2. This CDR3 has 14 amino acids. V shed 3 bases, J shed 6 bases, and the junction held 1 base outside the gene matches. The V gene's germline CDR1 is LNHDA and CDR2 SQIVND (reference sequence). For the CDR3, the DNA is TGTGCCAGTAGTATTCTAGCGGGAGGCAATGAGCAGTTCTTC. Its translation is CASSILAGGNEQFF.

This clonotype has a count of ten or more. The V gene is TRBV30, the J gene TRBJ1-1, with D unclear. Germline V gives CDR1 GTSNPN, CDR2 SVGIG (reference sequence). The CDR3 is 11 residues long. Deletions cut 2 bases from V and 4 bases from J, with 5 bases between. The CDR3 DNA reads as TGTGCCTGGAGTCGGAGCACTGAAGCTTTCTTT. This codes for CAWSRSTEAFF. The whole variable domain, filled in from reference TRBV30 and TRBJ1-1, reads SQTIHQWPATLVQPVGSPLSLECTVEGTSNPNLYWYRQAAGRGLQLLFYSVGIGQISSEVPQNLSASRPQDRQFILSSKKLLLSDSGFYLCAWSRSTEAFFGQGTRLTVV.

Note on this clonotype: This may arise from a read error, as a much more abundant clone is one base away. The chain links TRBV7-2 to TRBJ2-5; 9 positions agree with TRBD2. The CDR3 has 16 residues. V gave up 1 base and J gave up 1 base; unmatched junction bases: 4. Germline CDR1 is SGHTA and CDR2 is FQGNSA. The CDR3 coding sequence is TGTGCCAGCAGCTTAGAACTAGCGGGCCTCCAAGAGACCCAGTACTTC. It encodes CASSLELAGLQETQYF. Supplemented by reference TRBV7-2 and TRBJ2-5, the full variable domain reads GAGVSQSPSNKVTEKGKDVELRCDPISGHTALYWYRQSLGQGLEFLIYFQGNSAPDKSGLPSDRFSAERTGGSVSTLTIQRTQQEDSAVYLCASSLELAGLQETQYFGPGTRLLVL.